The 23 T cell receptor beta chains below were found in one sample sequenced in a study of healthy donors' naive CD4 and CD8 T cells. Starting from roughly 0.55 ug of total RNA, TCR libraries were made with linear amplification. MiXCR, applied by TCRdb to the reads, yields one record per CDR3 protein. The sample lists approximately 200,000 distinct CDR3 sequences; about 74% were seen once. Sequenced: naive CD4+ and CD8+ T cells sorted from blood, pooled from several donors. These receptors were taken from a pool of human donors in good health; the sample pools cells from several healthy donors.

The rearrangement links TRBV29-1 to TRBJ2-5; TRBD1 might be the D (5 bases). The CDR3 sequence is 12 residues long. CDR1 SQVTM and CDR2 ANQGSEA come from the germline V gene. V lost 7 bases, J lost 7 bases, and 16 bases lay in between. In nucleotides, the CDR3 is TGCAGCGCCAACAAGGGGCACGGGACCCAGTACTTC. Amino acids: CSANKGHGTQYF.

This rearrangement joins TRBV12-3 or TRBV12-4 to TRBJ2-7, with a weak D call TRBD1 (5 bases). V was trimmed by 5 bases and J by 6 bases, leaving 11 bases between them. The CDR3 consists of 12 residues. The CDR3: CASSLQGGEQYF. CDR3 sequence (DNA): TGTGCCAGCAGTCTTCAGGGCGGCGAGCAGTACTTC.

In this sample, this clonotype turned up a few times. The chain employs TRBV4-1 and TRBJ2-3, with unresolved D. CDR3 length: 14 amino acids. Looked up from germline, CDR1 is MGHRA and CDR2 is YSYEKL. Trimming pared 1 base from V and 3 bases from J, leaving 8 bases between. The CDR3 region has the DNA TGCGCCAGCAGCCAAGTGACACGAACAGATACGCAGTATTTT. It is translated as CASSQVTRTDTQYF.

J is TRBJ1-2 and V is TRBV30; no reliable D call. This CDR3 has 11 residues. V was pared by 2 bases and J by 9 bases, with 10 bases between. Germline V gene data show CDR1 as GTSNPN and CDR2 as SVGIG (reference sequence). CDR3 sequence reads: CAWSHRGCYTF. The CDR3 DNA reads TGTGCCTGGAGTCACAGAGGGTGCTACACCTTC.

The chain combines TRBV11-2 with TRBJ2-6, with 7 bases fitting TRBD1. Germline V gene data show CDR1 as SGHAT and CDR2 as FQNNGV. After removal of 3 bases from V and 0 bases from J, the junction contained 8 bases not matched to a gene. The CDR3 covers 18 residues. CDR3 DNA sequence: TGTGCCAGCAGCTTCATGACAGGGCCTCACTCTGGGGCCAACGTCCTGACTTTC. This encodes CASSFMTGPHSGANVLTF.

Comment on this clonotype: One base away lies a much larger clone, so this may be a sequencing read error. The rearrangement uses TRBV6-2 or TRBV6-3 and TRBJ2-1, with D unclear. Trimming took 6 bases from V and 0 from J, leaving 6 bases between them. Looked up from germline, CDR1 is MNHEY and CDR2 is SVGEGT. This CDR3 is 13 amino acids long. The CDR3 sequence is CASSFDSYNEQFF. The CDR3 DNA reads as TGTGCCAGCAGCTTTGACTCCTACAATGAGCAGTTCTTC.

This chain links TRBV6-5 with TRBJ2-3; a weak D match, TRBD2 (6 bases). V was clipped by 6 bases and J by 1 base, with 23 bases between them. The CDR3 contains 18 residues. CDR1 MNHEY and CDR2 SVGAGI come from the germline V gene. This chain's CDR3 is CASRGSRRGRRGTDTQYF. The CDR3 nucleotides are TGTGCCAGCAGAGGGTCGAGGAGGGGCCGCCGCGGCACAGATACGCAGTATTTT.

The chain joins TRBV12-3 or TRBV12-4 to TRBJ1-4, with a weak D call TRBD1 (5 bases). The length of the CDR3 is 13 residues. The ends were cut back, 4 bases at V and 11 bases at J, with 14 bases in the middle. CDR3 sequence reads: CASSSGTDTKLFF. The CDR3 DNA follows: TGTGCCAGCAGTTCAGGGACTGACACTAAACTGTTTTTT.

This chain connects TRBV5-4 to TRBJ2-7; D assignment may be TRBD1 or TRBD2 (5 bases each). Germline CDR1 SGHNT, CDR2 YYREEE (reference sequence). The V gene lost 4 bases and the J gene lost 4 bases, with 18 bases spanning the gap. The CDR3 totals 15 residues. Written as DNA, the CDR3 is TGTGCCAGCAGCAACCCGGGGACCACTCAATACGAGCAGTACTTC. Protein: CASSNPGTTQYEQYF. The complete variable domain, with remaining parts taken from reference TRBV5-4 and TRBJ2-7, reads ETGVTQSPTHLIKTRGQQVTLRCSSQSGHNTVSWYQQALGQGPQFIFQYYREEENGRGNFPPRFSGLQFPNYSSELNVNALELDDSALYLCASSNPGTTQYEQYFGPGTRLTVT.

The chain combines TRBV15 with TRBJ2-7; 9 bases line up with TRBD2. V lost 3 bases and J lost 7; bases outside the gene matches: 13. From germline, CDR1 is LNHNV and CDR2 YYDKDF (reference sequence). This CDR3 is built from 16 residues. The CDR3 is CATSSDRTSVLWEQYF. The CDR3 DNA reads TGTGCCACCAGCAGTGATCGGACTAGCGTTCTCTGGGAGCAGTACTTC.

V gene TRBV5-1 combines with J gene TRBJ2-1, with 8 positions matching TRBD2. CDR1 is SGHRS and CDR2 is YFSETQ in the germline V gene. Trimming cost V 1 base and J 8 bases; bases outside gene matches: 8. The CDR3 runs to 15 residues. As DNA, the CDR3 is TGCGCCAGCAGCTTGTCGGCGGGGGGCTTTTATGAGCAGTTCTTC. Amino acid sequence: CASSLSAGGFYEQFF.

This clonotype was recorded once. The V and J genes are TRBV5-6 and TRBJ1-1; perhaps TRBD1 as D (6 bases). The CDR3 sequence is 14 residues long. Germline V CDR1 and CDR2: SGHDT, YYEEEE. The V end was cut by 4 bases, the J end by 5 bases, with 15 bases between. In DNA, the CDR3 is TGTGCCAGCAGCCGCTCCCTAGGGGGTACTGAAGCTTTCTTT. It is translated as CASSRSLGGTEAFF. Drawing the rest from reference TRBV5-6 and TRBJ1-1, the complete variable domain is DAGVTQSPTHLIKTRGQQVTLRCSPKSGHDTVSWYQQALGQGPQFIFQYYEEEERQRGNFPDRFSGHQFPNYSSELNVNALLLGDSALYLCASSRSLGGTEAFFGQGTRLTVV.

This clonotype came up a few times. The V call is TRBV20-1, the J call TRBJ2-1, with 11 bases that match TRBD2. The germline V gene encodes CDR1 DFQATT and CDR2 SNEGSKA (reference sequence). V lost 6 bases, J lost 4 bases, and 11 bases stayed unmatched. The CDR3 extends over 16 amino acids. CDR3 nucleotides: TGCAGTGCCTTAGCGGGAGGGGAGGGGATATACAATGAGCAGTTCTTC. It is translated as CSALAGGEGIYNEQFF.

The rearrangement uses TRBV5-1 and TRBJ2-3; no firm D call. CDR1 SGHRS and CDR2 YFSETQ come from the germline V gene. V lost 3 bases, J lost 2 bases, and 13 bases lay in between. This CDR3 is 15 amino acids long. Here the CDR3 reads CASSYRQTITDTQYF. CDR3 DNA: TGCGCCAGCAGCTACAGACAAACTATCACAGATACGCAGTATTTT.

This clonotype was picked up one time. V gene TRBV2 combines with J gene TRBJ2-7; 10 bases map to TRBD1. V dropped 11 bases and J dropped 5; count of bases not matched to a gene: 9. The germline gives CDR1 SNHLY, CDR2 FYNNEI. The CDR3 contains 13 residues. This CDR3 is CAPSRDRGHEQYF. The CDR3 coding sequence is TGTGCCCCCAGTCGGGACAGGGGCCACGAGCAGTACTTC.

As concerns this clonotype: The junction differs from germline at one of its ends, possibly a read error. The V and J genes are TRBV5-8 and TRBJ2-5; 8 positions match TRBD1. Germline CDR1 SGHTS, CDR2 YDEGEE. The CDR3 loop spans 13 amino acids. CDR3 in amino acids: CASSLVRGREHLF. The CDR3 DNA sequence: TGTGCCAGCAGCTTGGTCAGGGGGCGAGAACATCTCTTC. The full variable domain, with the rest looked up from reference TRBV5-8 and TRBJ2-5, is EAGVTQSPTHLIKTRGQQATLRCSPISGHTSVYWYQQALGLGLQFLLWYDEGEERNRGNFPPRFSGRQFPNYSSELNVNALELEDSALYLCASSLVRGREHLFGPGTRLLVL.

Comments on this clonotype: Lacking the conserved final phenylalanine or tryptophan, this CDR3 likely reflects a read error. The DNA is omitted, as the CDR3 cannot be located on it reliably, and the CDR3 follows TCRdb's listing. The chain carries TRBV12-3 or TRBV12-4 and TRBJ2-1. The CDR3 length equals 11 residues, ends included. The CDR3 sequence is CASSSSDLRSI.

This chain uses TRBV6-2 or TRBV6-3 with TRBJ2-7; TRBD1 aligns across 7 bases. The V gene's germline CDR1 is MNHEY and CDR2 SVGEGT. The CDR3 runs 14 residues. The J segment lost 9 bases and the V segment lost 7 bases, leaving 15 bases of the junction unmatched. The CDR3 region has the DNA TGTGCCAGCATCCGTGGTGGTGAGGGACAGAGGCAGTACTTC. It specifies CASIRGGEGQRQYF.

The rearrangement joins TRBV6-5 to TRBJ2-7, with 9 bases aligning to TRBD2. The CDR3 totals 16 residues. V lost 6 bases, J lost 1 base, and 10 bases stayed unmatched. Per germline, CDR1 MNHEY and CDR2 SVGAGI. In nucleotides, the CDR3 is TGTGCCAGCAGGTCGGGTGGACTAGCGTCATCCTACGAGCAGTACGTC. Translation: CASRSGGLASSYEQYV.

The chain combines TRBV5-6 with TRBJ1-4, with 9 bases matching TRBD1. Germline V gene lookup returns CDR1 SGHDT and CDR2 YYEEEE. This CDR3 has 14 residues. The CDR3 loop is CACSKWTGDEKLFF. Written as DNA, the CDR3 is TGTGCTTGCTCTAAGTGGACAGGGGATGAAAAACTGTTTTTT.

The V call is TRBV18, the J call TRBJ2-3; 9 bases are a match to TRBD2. This CDR3 is built from 18 residues. Germline V CDR1 and CDR2: KGHSH, LQKENI. V lost 2 bases, J lost 2 bases, and 11 bases stayed unmatched. The CDR3 region is CASSPWYRGLAPTDTQYF. The CDR3 DNA reads TGTGCCAGCTCACCATGGTATAGGGGACTAGCCCCCACAGATACGCAGTATTTT. The full variable domain, completed using reference TRBV18 and TRBJ2-3, is NAGVMQNPRHLVRRRGQEARLRCSPMKGHSHVYWYRQLPEEGLKFMVYLQKENIIDESGMPKERFSAEFPKEGPSILRIQQVVRGDSAAYFCASSPWYRGLAPTDTQYFGPGTRLTVL.

V and J are TRBV5-1 and TRBJ2-7, with TRBD1 as a possible D gene (6 bases). In germline, CDR1 is SGHRS, CDR2 YFSETQ. V gave up 0 bases and J gave up 10 bases, with 17 bases separating them. CDR3 length: 14 residues. CDR3 sequence (DNA): TGCGCCAGCAGCTTGGAGGGACAATCCGCCTCTCAGTACTTC. It specifies CASSLEGQSASQYF.

At least ten counts were recorded for this clonotype. This chain joins TRBV29-1 and TRBJ2-5; D is uncertain. CDR1 is SQVTM and CDR2 is ANQGSEA in the germline V gene. The CDR3 extends over 13 amino acids. The CDR3 loop is CSVPVTVQETQYF. The CDR3 nucleotides are TGCAGTGTGCCCGTCACAGTCCAAGAGACCCAGTACTTC.